This TCR beta chain originates from a study of T cells in Graves' hyperthyroidism and ophthalmopathy. Study-level background: Blood from the periphery was taken at initial diagnosis, before any treatment.

RNA transcripts were the template for amplifying TCR beta CDR3 regions. HTBI primers drove first-round RT-PCR of the TCR CDR3. TCRdb ran MiXCR on the multiplex PCR reads and lists one entry per CDR3 protein. The data hold over 450,000 distinct CDR3 sequences, with over 13% observed a single time. Specimen: blood. The clonotype comes from a woman younger than 35 with Graves' hyperthyroidism.

This chain's CDR3 is CASSLRTSGITGELFF. CDR3 DNA sequence: TGCGCCAGCAGCCTCCGGACTAGCGGGATAACCGGGGAGCTGTTTTTT. The V gene is TRBV5-1, the J gene TRBJ2-2; 12 positions match TRBD2. This CDR3 region has 16 residues. Germline V gene sequence: CDR1 SGHRS, CDR2 YFSETQ. Losses at the gene ends were 4 bases for V and 5 bases for J; bases not matched to a gene: 6.